Presented here are 11 T cell receptor beta chains from one specimen sequenced in a study of shared clonotypes between healthy human individuals (dated by TCRdb to between 2020 and 2021). Libraries were constructed by the immunoSEQ multiplex PCR assay. TCRdb retrieved this table from immuneACCESS and kept in-frame rearrangements only. Not all clones are present; in checked studies, unresolved V genes account for under half, and no reason is known for the remainder. This sample lists roughly 2.5 million clones; around nine tenths were detected once. More than 0.12% of the sample is held by the ten biggest clonotypes. The sample comprised naive CD4+ T cells sorted from blood. The cell subset or site label for this specimen denotes: CD45RA+ positively selected. The receptors were gathered from a man aged 18 to 30 in good health.

The chain has TRBV6-1 and TRBJ2-5; 10 bases line up with TRBD2. V was pared by 2 bases and J by 4 bases, with 13 bases of the junction left unmatched. There are 18 residues in the CDR3. CDR1 MNHNS and CDR2 SASEGT come from the germline V gene. In DNA form, the CDR3 reads TGTGCCAGCAGTGAAACTCTATCCGGGACTAGCGCTTCAGAGACCCAGTACTTC. Protein product: CASSETLSGTSASETQYF.

This chain uses TRBV5-4 with TRBJ2-1; D may correspond to TRBD1 or TRBD2 (6 bases each). Germline V gene lookup returns CDR1 SGHNT and CDR2 YYREEE (reference sequence). This CDR3 is built from 18 residues. Deletions cut 2 bases from V and 1 base from J, with 19 bases between. The DNA of the CDR3 is TGTGCCAGCAGCTTAGGGGGGAGTACTAGCAGATCCTACAATGAGCAGTTCTTC. As protein: CASSLGGSTSRSYNEQFF.

This chain joins TRBV5-1 and TRBJ2-1; 12 bases agree with TRBD2. The germline gives CDR1 SGHRS, CDR2 YFSETQ. With 2 bases clipped from V and 5 bases from J, the junction kept 8 bases outside the gene matches. CDR3 size: 17 residues. The CDR3 region has the DNA TGCGCCAGCAGCTTCCTAGCGGGAGGGAGTTACCACAATGAGCAGTTCTTC. It is translated as CASSFLAGGSYHNEQFF.

CDR3 bases: TGTGCCAGCAGCACAACCGGGACAGGGGGATATGGCTACACCTTC. Translating gives CASSTTGTGGYGYTF. The V gene is TRBV7-9, the J gene TRBJ1-2; 11 bases align to TRBD1. Trimming at V came to 5 bases and at J to 5 bases, leaving 7 bases not matched to a gene. The CDR3 loop spans 15 amino acids. The germline CDR1 and CDR2 sequences are SEHNR and FQNEAQ (reference sequence). Using reference TRBV7-9 and TRBJ1-2 for the parts outside the CDR3, the full variable domain is DTGVSQNPRHKITKRGQNVTFRCDPISEHNRLYWYRQTLGQGPEFLTYFQNEAQLEKSRLLSDRFSAERPKGSFSTLEIQRTEQGDSAMYLCASSTTGTGGYGYTFGSGTRLTVV.

The rearrangement joins TRBV7-9 to TRBJ1-2; D perhaps matches TRBD1 (5 bases). Germline V gene sequence: CDR1 SEHNR, CDR2 FQNEAQ (reference sequence). The CDR3 length is 12 residues. V was clipped by 4 bases and J by 8 bases, with 11 bases between them. The CDR3 DNA is TGTGCCAGCAGCTACGGTGAGGGGGGCTACACCTTC. Translation gives CASSYGEGGYTF.

The genes are TRBV28 and TRBJ1-2; no definite D call. This CDR3 has 14 amino acids. Trimming stripped 7 bases from V and 0 bases from J, with 12 bases between. CDR1 is MDHEN and CDR2 is SYDVKM in the germline V gene. CDR3 protein: CASKGFLANYGYTF. The CDR3 DNA reads TGTGCCAGCAAAGGCTTTCTAGCTAACTATGGCTACACCTTC.

The chain has TRBV7-9 and TRBJ2-5, with unresolved D. The CDR3 spans 14 residues. The V and J ends lost 3 bases and 2 bases respectively, with 10 bases between them. Germline CDR1 and CDR2: SEHNR and FQNEAQ (reference sequence). In DNA, the CDR3 is TGTGCCAGCAGCTTCCGGCAGCCACAAGAGACCCAGTACTTC. Translating it yields CASSFRQPQETQYF.

This clone occurred once. The rearrangement uses TRBV14 and TRBJ2-3; 11 bases map to TRBD2. The germline V gene encodes CDR1 SGHDN and CDR2 FVKESK. Trimming at V came to 1 base and at J to 0 bases, leaving 6 bases not matched to a gene. The CDR3 totals 18 residues. The CDR3 protein is CASSQGGRLAGSTDTQYF. CDR3 DNA: TGTGCCAGCAGCCAAGGAGGGAGACTAGCGGGGAGCACAGATACGCAGTATTTT.

The chain uses TRBV10-3 and TRBJ1-6; no reliable D call. There are 13 residues in the CDR3. Germline-derived CDR1 and CDR2 are ENHRY and SYGVKD. Deletions cut 10 bases from V and 8 bases from J, with 15 bases between. This CDR3 is CATHRVGDSPLHF. In nucleotides, the CDR3 is TGTGCCACCCACCGAGTGGGCGATTCACCCCTCCACTTT.

This chain connects TRBV2 to TRBJ2-1; D might be TRBD2 (5 bases). Germline loops: CDR1 SNHLY, CDR2 FYNNEI. This CDR3 spans 15 amino acids. V lost 6 bases and J lost 0, with 12 bases in between. CDR3 protein: CASRESGSSYNEQFF. CDR3 bases: TGTGCCAGCAGGGAGAGCGGAAGCTCCTACAATGAGCAGTTCTTC.

The chain employs TRBV9 and TRBJ2-5; the D is unclear. There are 14 residues in the CDR3. The ends were cut back, 0 bases at V and 1 base at J, with 7 bases in the middle. CDR1 and CDR2 (germline): SGDLS, YYNGEE. The chain's CDR3 is CASSVGPLQETQYF. The CDR3 DNA reads TGTGCCAGCAGCGTAGGTCCCCTCCAAGAGACCCAGTACTTC.